The 29 T cell receptor beta chains presented below share a single source sample, sequenced in a study of T cell responses to AZD1222 COVID-19 vaccine. Data came from immunoSEQ multiplex PCR; TCRdb stores just in-frame clones and leaves some out. The sample lists 100,000 to 130,000 clones, nearly 90% occurring once. The input for sequencing was peripheral blood, taken 28 days after the second AZD1222 dose. All receptors derive from an adult who received the AZD1222 COVID-19 vaccine.

This clone was seen a single time. The genes are TRBV2 and TRBJ1-1; D ambiguous. V lost 4 bases and J lost 3, with 12 bases in between. This CDR3 comprises 14 residues. Germline assignment: CDR1 SNHLY and CDR2 FYNNEI. CDR3 region: CASSALGRDTEAFF. Written as DNA, the CDR3 is TGTGCCAGCAGTGCCCTCGGGAGGGACACTGAAGCTTTCTTT.

The chain is built from TRBV15 and TRBJ1-3, with TRBD1 matching over 7 bases. The CDR3 sequence is 15 residues long. After removal of 6 bases from V and 0 bases from J, the junction contained 5 bases not matched to a gene. Germline CDR1 and CDR2: LNHNV and YYDKDF (reference sequence). The CDR3 reads CATSPQGDSGNTIYF. In DNA, the CDR3 is TGTGCCACCAGTCCTCAGGGGGACTCTGGAAACACCATATATTTT.

This clone has a handful of counts. This chain joins TRBV28 and TRBJ1-2; no reliable D call. In germline, CDR1 is MDHEN, CDR2 SYDVKM. The V and J ends lost 8 bases and 5 bases respectively, with 15 bases between them. The CDR3 extends over 13 amino acids. In DNA, the CDR3 is TGTGCCAGCGGTCCCGGGTCGTATTATGGCTACACCTTC. Amino acids: CASGPGSYYGYTF.

This clone was seen once. The chain combines TRBV3-1 (or the pseudogene TRBV3-2) with TRBJ2-5; D possibly corresponds to TRBD2 (6 bases). Germline values: CDR1 LGHDT, CDR2 YNNKEL (reference sequence). Trimming took 2 bases from V and 5 from J, leaving 12 bases between them. The CDR3 consists of 14 residues. CDR3 in DNA: TGTGCCAGCAGCCAACAGACAGCGGGTGAGACCCAGTACTTC. Translating gives CASSQQTAGETQYF.

The chain carries TRBV7-6 and TRBJ2-2; 11 bases map to TRBD2. The CDR3 runs to 19 residues. V shed 0 bases, J shed 4 bases, and the junction held 10 bases outside the gene matches. Per germline, CDR1 SGHVS and CDR2 FNYEAQ. In nucleotides, the CDR3 is TGTGCCAGCAGCTTAGCGTGGGCTAGCGGGGGGTTCCCCACCGGGGAGCTGTTTTTT. This translates into CASSLAWASGGFPTGELFF.

The DNA for the CDR3 is TGTGCCTGGAGTTCGGACCCCAGAGGAGATCAGCCCCAGCATTTT. Translating it yields CAWSSDPRGDQPQHF. The chain has TRBV30 and TRBJ1-5; D gene ambiguous. Trimming took off 2 bases at V and 5 bases at J, with 16 bases between the two ends. Germline V CDR1 and CDR2: GTSNPN, SVGIG (reference sequence). The CDR3 runs 15 residues. Looking up the rest from reference TRBV30 and TRBJ1-5 gives the full variable domain: SQTIHQWPATLVQPVGSPLSLECTVEGTSNPNLYWYRQAAGRGLQLLFYSVGIGQISSEVPQNLSASRPQDRQFILSSKKLLLSDSGFYLCAWSSDPRGDQPQHFGDGTRLSIL.

The chain links TRBV27 to TRBJ1-6; 10 nucleotides match TRBD1. Per the germline V gene, CDR1 is MNHEY and CDR2 is SMNVEV (reference sequence). J lost 5 bases, V lost 6 bases, and 7 bases had no gene match. The CDR3 consists of 16 residues. The CDR3 DNA is TGTGCCAGCAGCCCTCGGGACAGGGGAAATAATTCACCCCTCCACTTT. Amino acid sequence: CASSPRDRGNNSPLHF.

The chain combines TRBV7-6 with TRBJ2-2, with TRBD1 identical over 10 bases. This CDR3 comprises 16 residues. The V gene end was trimmed by 5 bases and the J gene end by 4 bases; junction bases not matched to a gene: 7. CDR1 SGHVS and CDR2 FNYEAQ come from the germline V gene. The CDR3 loop is CASSQAGTGVTGELFF. The CDR3, as DNA: TGTGCCAGCAGCCAAGCCGGGACAGGGGTCACCGGGGAGCTGTTTTTT.

V is TRBV5-1 and J is TRBJ1-6; no clear D. The germline V and J ends were trimmed by 2 bases and 7 bases, with 10 bases remaining between them. The CDR3 runs 14 residues. Per germline, CDR1 SGHRS and CDR2 YFSETQ. CDR3 sequence (DNA): TGCGCCAGCAGCTTTGTTGAGGGAAATTCACCCCTCCACTTT. Protein sequence: CASSFVEGNSPLHF. The whole variable domain, filled in from reference TRBV5-1 and TRBJ1-6, reads KAGVTQTPRYLIKTRGQQVTLSCSPISGHRSVSWYQQTPGQGLQFLFEYFSETQRNKGNFPGRFSGRQFSNSRSEMNVSTLELGDSALYLCASSFVEGNSPLHFGNGTRLTVT.

This chain uses TRBV5-1 with TRBJ1-5; 7 positions match TRBD1. V trimming: 4 bases; J trimming: 6 bases; junction bases outside the gene matches: 19. CDR1 and CDR2 (germline): SGHRS, YFSETQ. This CDR3 comprises 18 residues. CDR3 protein: CASSPNPSDRASGQPQHF. The DNA for the CDR3 is TGCGCCAGCAGCCCTAACCCCTCCGACAGGGCTAGTGGTCAGCCCCAGCATTTT.

V usage is TRBV12-3 or TRBV12-4 and J usage is TRBJ1-5; D ambiguous. Trimming took off 7 bases at V and 2 bases at J, with 6 bases between the two ends. CDR3 length: 12 residues. CDR3 coding DNA: TGTGCCAGCACTTGGGGCAATCAGCCCCAGCATTTT. As protein: CASTWGNQPQHF.

This rearrangement joins TRBV5-4 to TRBJ1-2, with a tentative D call TRBD1 (5 bases). This CDR3 spans 13 amino acids. Germline V gene sequence: CDR1 SGHNT, CDR2 YYREEE (reference sequence). Trimming removed 4 bases from V and 6 bases from J, with 13 bases in between. CDR3 sequence (DNA): TGTGCCAGCAGCCCCGTGGGGGAAGATGGCTACACCTTC. Protein product: CASSPVGEDGYTF.

This clone was detected once. The gene calls are TRBV7-6 and TRBJ2-1, with 12 bases fitting TRBD2. V gave up 1 base and J gave up 7 bases; unmatched junction bases: 8. CDR1 and CDR2 (germline): SGHVS, FNYEAQ. This CDR3 is built from 17 residues. CDR3 protein: CASSLEASGGAGNEQFF. CDR3 DNA: TGTGCCAGCAGCTTAGAGGCTAGCGGGGGGGCAGGAAATGAGCAGTTCTTC.

The CDR3 DNA reads TGTGCCAGCAGTGGCTTACAGCACTTAGCAACTAATGAAAAACTGTTTTTT. Amino acid sequence: CASSGLQHLATNEKLFF. V gene TRBV2 combines with J gene TRBJ1-4; no clear D. V dropped 4 bases and J dropped 0 bases, with 15 bases sitting between them. Germline V gene lookup returns CDR1 SNHLY and CDR2 FYNNEI. The length of the CDR3 is 17 residues. Supplemented by reference TRBV2 and TRBJ1-4, the full variable domain reads EPEVTQTPSHQVTQMGQEVILRCVPISNHLYFYWYRQILGQKVEFLVSFYNNEISEKSEIFDDQFSVERPDGSNFTLKIRSTKLEDSAMYFCASSGLQHLATNEKLFFGSGTQLSVL.

This clone was detected only once. The CDR3 bases are TGCGCCAGCAGCCAAGAATGGGGGCGCGCCACTGAAGCTTTCTTT. This gives the protein CASSQEWGRATEAFF. The chain recombines TRBV4-1 with TRBJ1-1; tentative D call: TRBD1 (6 bases). V gave up 0 bases and J gave up 4 bases, with 12 bases separating them. Germline CDR1 MGHRA, CDR2 YSYEKL. The CDR3 totals 15 residues.

This chain links TRBV28 with TRBJ1-5; a possible D gene is TRBD1 (6 bases). The V end lost 6 bases, the J end lost 0 bases, and 12 bases lay between the germline ends. The germline V gene encodes CDR1 MDHEN and CDR2 SYDVKM. There are 15 residues in the CDR3. CDR3 nucleotide sequence: TGTGCCAGCAGGCCCCAGGGGTATAGCAATCAGCCCCAGCATTTT. Its translation is CASRPQGYSNQPQHF. The full variable domain, its missing parts supplied by reference TRBV28 and TRBJ1-5, is DVKVTQSSRYLVKRTGEKVFLECVQDMDHENMFWYRQDPGLGLRLIYFSYDVKMKEKGDIPEGYSVSREKKERFSLILESASTNQTSMYLCASRPQGYSNQPQHFGDGTRLSIL.

J is TRBJ2-1 and V is TRBV7-6; D possibly uses TRBD1 or TRBD2 (5 bases each). CDR1 SGHVS and CDR2 FNYEAQ come from the germline V gene. The CDR3 is 12 residues long. The V end was cut by 3 bases, the J end by 10 bases, with 10 bases between. The CDR3 region is CASSFRGREQFF. CDR3 DNA sequence: TGTGCCAGCAGCTTTAGGGGACGGGAGCAGTTCTTC.

This rearrangement joins TRBV4-3 to TRBJ2-2; 12 nucleotides align to TRBD1. Germline assignment: CDR1 LGHNA and CDR2 YSLEER. CDR3 size: 17 residues. J was trimmed by 3 bases and V by 0 bases; bases with no gene match: 2. The CDR3 nucleotides read TGCGCCAGCAGCCAAGATGGGACAGGGGGCTACACCGGGGAGCTGTTTTTT. Encoded protein: CASSQDGTGGYTGELFF.

The chain has TRBV7-9 and TRBJ1-2; TRBD1 aligns across 7 bases. Germline V gene sequence: CDR1 SEHNR, CDR2 FQNEAQ (reference sequence). The CDR3 is 15 residues long. The V segment lost 3 bases and the J segment 5 bases; nucleotides outside the gene matches: 9. The CDR3 sequence is CASSLGTAGEYGYTF. In nucleotides, the CDR3 is TGTGCCAGCAGCTTGGGGACAGCAGGAGAATATGGCTACACCTTC.

The J gene is TRBJ2-1, the V gene TRBV14, with TRBD1 as a possible D gene (5 bases). Per germline, CDR1 SGHDN and CDR2 FVKESK. The V end was cut by 1 base, the J end by 4 bases, with 14 bases between. The CDR3 totals 16 residues. The CDR3 reads CASSQGAGRIYNEQFF. In nucleotides, the CDR3 is TGTGCCAGCAGCCAAGGGGCAGGGCGCATTTACAATGAGCAGTTCTTC.

This chain uses TRBV13 with TRBJ1-4; 10 bases agree with TRBD1. J gave up 8 bases and V 5 bases, and 8 bases lay outside the gene matches. Germline CDR1 and CDR2: PRHDT and FYEKMQ (reference sequence). CDR3 size: 15 residues. CDR3 sequence (DNA): TGTGCCAGCAGCCGGGCGGGACAGGGGAACGAAAAACTGTTTTTT. Translating gives CASSRAGQGNEKLFF.

This clone was detected a few times. V usage is TRBV28 and J usage is TRBJ2-7; D gene uncertain. There are 12 residues in the CDR3. CDR1 and CDR2 (germline): MDHEN, SYDVKM. Trimming removed 5 bases from V and 3 bases from J, with 8 bases in between. The CDR3 protein is CASSLEDYEQYF. CDR3 nucleotides: TGTGCCAGCAGTCTCGAGGACTACGAGCAGTACTTC.

This clone appeared a single time. The chain has TRBV28 and TRBJ1-1; D is undetermined. This CDR3 comprises 13 residues. Germline V lookup: CDR1 MDHEN, CDR2 SYDVKM. Trimming stripped 7 bases from V and 0 bases from J, with 9 bases between. The CDR3 nucleotides are TGTGCCAGCATTCCGTACATGAACACTGAAGCTTTCTTT. Amino acids: CASIPYMNTEAFF.

The chain carries TRBV28 and TRBJ2-3; TRBD2 aligns across 9 bases. This CDR3 comprises 15 residues. V trimming: 2 bases; J trimming: 3 bases; junction bases outside the gene matches: 3. Germline lookup yields CDR1 MDHEN and CDR2 SYDVKM. As DNA, the CDR3 is TGTGCCAGCAGTTTAGCGGGGGGGCCGACAGATACGCAGTATTTT. Protein product: CASSLAGGPTDTQYF.

V is TRBV5-5 and J is TRBJ1-2; D gene unclear. There are 13 residues in the CDR3. V was trimmed by 2 bases and J by 7 bases, leaving 12 bases between them. Germline V gene data show CDR1 as SGHKS and CDR2 as YYEKEE (reference sequence). The CDR3, as DNA: TGTGCCAGCAGCTTAACGACGGTTCGTGGCTACACCTTC. Protein: CASSLTTVRGYTF.

This clone was counted once. CDR3 nucleotide sequence: TGTGCCAGCAGTTACAACTGGGGGCACGAGCAGTACTTC. Translation gives CASSYNWGHEQYF. The J gene is TRBJ2-7, the V gene TRBV6-2 or TRBV6-3, with a tentative D call TRBD1 (6 bases). This CDR3 is built from 13 residues. V was shortened by 2 bases and J by 5 bases, with 10 bases between the two germline ends. Germline V gene sequence: CDR1 MNHEY, CDR2 SVGEGT.

The V and J genes are TRBV6-6 and TRBJ1-2, with a weak D call TRBD1 (6 bases). This CDR3 is 15 amino acids long. The V end was cut by 6 bases, the J end by 4 bases, with 18 bases between. Germline V gene data show CDR1 as MNHNY and CDR2 as SVGAGI (reference sequence). CDR3 in amino acids: CASSLIPQGSYGYTF. The DNA for the CDR3 is TGTGCCAGCAGCCTAATTCCACAGGGCTCCTATGGCTACACCTTC.

The rearrangement uses TRBV7-9 and TRBJ2-3, with 7 bases fitting TRBD1. With V trimmed by 5 bases and J by 1 base, 6 bases remained unmatched. The CDR3 length is 15 residues. Germline CDR1 reads SEHNR; CDR2 reads FQNEAQ (reference sequence). DNA for the CDR3: TGTGCCAGCAGCCTCCGGGACAGCCGCACAGATACGCAGTATTTT. Protein product: CASSLRDSRTDTQYF.

There are a few counts of this clone. This chain joins TRBV18 and TRBJ1-3; 9 bases map to TRBD1. J gave up 2 bases and V 3 bases, and 2 bases lay outside the gene matches. Germline CDR1 KGHSH, CDR2 LQKENI. This CDR3 has 15 residues. As DNA, the CDR3 is TGTGCCAGCTCACCCGGGACAGGGCCTGGAAACACCATATATTTT. Its translation: CASSPGTGPGNTIYF.